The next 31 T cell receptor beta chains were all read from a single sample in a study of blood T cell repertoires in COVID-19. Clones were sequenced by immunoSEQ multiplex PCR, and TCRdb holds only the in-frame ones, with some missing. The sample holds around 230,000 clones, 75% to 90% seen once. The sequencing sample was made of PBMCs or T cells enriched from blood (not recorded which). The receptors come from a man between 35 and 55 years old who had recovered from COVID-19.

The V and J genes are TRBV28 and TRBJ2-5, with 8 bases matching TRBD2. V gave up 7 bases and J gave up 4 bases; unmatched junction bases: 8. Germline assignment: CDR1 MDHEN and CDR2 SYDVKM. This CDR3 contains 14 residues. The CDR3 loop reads CASTPRGGVETQYF. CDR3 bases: TGTGCCAGCACTCCCCGGGGGGGCGTAGAGACCCAGTACTTC.

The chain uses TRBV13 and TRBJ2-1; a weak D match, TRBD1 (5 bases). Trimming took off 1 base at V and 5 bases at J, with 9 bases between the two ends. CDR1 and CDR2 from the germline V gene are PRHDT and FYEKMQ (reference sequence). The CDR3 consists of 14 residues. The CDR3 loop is CASSLALGDNEQFF. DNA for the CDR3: TGTGCCAGCAGCTTAGCCCTAGGGGACAATGAGCAGTTCTTC.

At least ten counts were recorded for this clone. CDR3 nucleotide sequence: TGTGCCAGCAGCGTTAGCGACGGTGAAAAACTGTTTTTT. Its translation is CASSVSDGEKLFF. The chain combines TRBV9 with TRBJ1-4; no clear D gene. Germline values: CDR1 SGDLS, CDR2 YYNGEE. The length of the CDR3 is 13 residues. V shed 2 bases and J shed 7 bases, with 9 bases lying between them.

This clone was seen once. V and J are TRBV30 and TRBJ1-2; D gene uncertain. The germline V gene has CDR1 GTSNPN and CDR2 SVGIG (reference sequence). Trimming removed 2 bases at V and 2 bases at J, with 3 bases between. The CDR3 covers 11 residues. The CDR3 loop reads CAWSTNYGYTF. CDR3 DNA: TGTGCCTGGAGTACAAACTATGGCTACACCTTC.

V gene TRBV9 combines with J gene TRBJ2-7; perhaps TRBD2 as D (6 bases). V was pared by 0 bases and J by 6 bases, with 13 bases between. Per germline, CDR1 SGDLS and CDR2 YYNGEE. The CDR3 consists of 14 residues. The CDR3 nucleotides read TGTGCCAGCAGCGTAGCTCCGGGGGTAGGCGAGCAGTACTTC. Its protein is CASSVAPGVGEQYF.

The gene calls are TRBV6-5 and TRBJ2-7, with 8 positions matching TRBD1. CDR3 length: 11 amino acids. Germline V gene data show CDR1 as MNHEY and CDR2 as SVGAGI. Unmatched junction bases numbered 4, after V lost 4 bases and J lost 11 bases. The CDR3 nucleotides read TGTGCCAGCAGTTCCCTGACAGGGGAGTACTTC. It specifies CASSSLTGEYF.

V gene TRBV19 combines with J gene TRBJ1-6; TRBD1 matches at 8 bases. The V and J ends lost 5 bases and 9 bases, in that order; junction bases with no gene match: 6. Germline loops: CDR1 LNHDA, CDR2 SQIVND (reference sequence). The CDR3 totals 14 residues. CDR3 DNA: TGTGCCAGTAGTTTAACAGGGGGAGGTTCACCCCTCCACTTT. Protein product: CASSLTGGGSPLHF. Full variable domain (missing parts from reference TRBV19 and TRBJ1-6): DGGITQSPKYLFRKEGQNVTLSCEQNLNHDAMYWYRQDPGQGLRLIYYSQIVNDFQKGDIAEGYSVSREKKESFPLTVTSAQKNPTAFYLCASSLTGGGSPLHFGNGTRLTVT.

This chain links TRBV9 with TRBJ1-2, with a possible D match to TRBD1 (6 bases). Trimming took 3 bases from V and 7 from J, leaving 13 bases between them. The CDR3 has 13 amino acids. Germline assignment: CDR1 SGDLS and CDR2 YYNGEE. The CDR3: CASSATGLVGYTF. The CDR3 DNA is TGTGCCAGCAGCGCTACAGGGCTAGTTGGCTACACCTTC.

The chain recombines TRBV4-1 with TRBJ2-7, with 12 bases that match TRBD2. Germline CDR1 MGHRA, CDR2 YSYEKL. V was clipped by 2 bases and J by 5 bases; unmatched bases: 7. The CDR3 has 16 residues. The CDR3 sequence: CASSQSPTSGSDEQYF. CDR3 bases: TGCGCCAGCAGCCAATCCCCGACTAGCGGGAGCGACGAGCAGTACTTC.

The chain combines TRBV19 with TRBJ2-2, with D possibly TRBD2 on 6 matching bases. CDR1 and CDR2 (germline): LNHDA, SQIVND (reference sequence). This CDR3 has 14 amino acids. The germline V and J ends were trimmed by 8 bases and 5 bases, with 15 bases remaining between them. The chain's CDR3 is CASFPVGRTGELFF. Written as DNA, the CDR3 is TGTGCCAGTTTCCCAGTCGGGAGAACCGGGGAGCTGTTTTTT.

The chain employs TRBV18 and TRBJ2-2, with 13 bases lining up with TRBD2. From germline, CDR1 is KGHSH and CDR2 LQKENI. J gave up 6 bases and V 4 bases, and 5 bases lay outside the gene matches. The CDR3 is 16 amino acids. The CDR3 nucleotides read TGTGCCAGCTCACTTCAAGGACTAGCGGGAGCCGGGGAGCTGTTTTTT. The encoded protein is CASSLQGLAGAGELFF.

CDR3 coding DNA: TGTGCCAGCAGTGAAGCGGCTAGCGGACCCTACGAGCAGTACTTC. This codes for CASSEAASGPYEQYF. The chain recombines TRBV2 with TRBJ2-7; 7 bases map to TRBD2. CDR3 length: 15 amino acids. Trimming removed 0 bases from V and 2 bases from J; junction bases left unmatched: 4. Germline CDR1 SNHLY, CDR2 FYNNEI.

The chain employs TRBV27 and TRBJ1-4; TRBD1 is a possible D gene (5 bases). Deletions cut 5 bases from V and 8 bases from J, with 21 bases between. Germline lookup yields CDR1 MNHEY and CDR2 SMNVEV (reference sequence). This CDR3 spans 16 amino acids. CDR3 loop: CASSLGQLPNREKLFF. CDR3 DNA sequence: TGTGCCAGCAGTCTCGGACAACTCCCTAATCGGGAAAAACTGTTTTTT. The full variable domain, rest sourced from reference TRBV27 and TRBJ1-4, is EAQVTQNPRYLITVTGKKLTVTCSQNMNHEYMSWYRQDPGLGLRQIYYSMNVEVTDKGDVPEGYKVSRKEKRNFPLILESPSPNQTSLYFCASSLGQLPNREKLFFGSGTQLSVL.

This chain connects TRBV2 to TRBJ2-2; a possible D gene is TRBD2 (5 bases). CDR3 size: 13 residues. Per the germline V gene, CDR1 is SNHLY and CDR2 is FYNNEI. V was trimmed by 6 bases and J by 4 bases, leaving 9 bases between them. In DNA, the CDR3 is TGTGCCAGCAGGATTAGCGCCACCGGGGAGCTGTTTTTT. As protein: CASRISATGELFF.

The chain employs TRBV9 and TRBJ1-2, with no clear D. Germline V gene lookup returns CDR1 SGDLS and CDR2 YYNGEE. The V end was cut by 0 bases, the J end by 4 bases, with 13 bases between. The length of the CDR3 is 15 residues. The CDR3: CASSVVRSLTYGYTF. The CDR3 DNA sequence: TGTGCCAGCAGCGTAGTACGGTCCCTTACCTATGGCTACACCTTC.

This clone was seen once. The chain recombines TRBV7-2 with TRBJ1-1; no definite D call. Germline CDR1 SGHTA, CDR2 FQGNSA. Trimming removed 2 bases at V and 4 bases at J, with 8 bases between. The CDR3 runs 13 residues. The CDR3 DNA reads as TGTGCCAGCAGCTTATATGGGAGCACTGAAGCTTTCTTT. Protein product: CASSLYGSTEAFF.

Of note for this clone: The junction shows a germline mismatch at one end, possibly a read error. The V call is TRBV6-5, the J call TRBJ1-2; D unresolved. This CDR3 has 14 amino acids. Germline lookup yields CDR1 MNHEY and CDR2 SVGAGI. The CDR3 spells CASSKLRDNSGYTF. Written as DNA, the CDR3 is TGTGCCAGCAGTAAGTTGAGGGATAACTCTGGCTACACCTTC.

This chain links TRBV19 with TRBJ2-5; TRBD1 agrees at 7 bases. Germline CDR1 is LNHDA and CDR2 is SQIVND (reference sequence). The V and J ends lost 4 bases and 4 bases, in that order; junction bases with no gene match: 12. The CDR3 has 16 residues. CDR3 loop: CASSTKGALGSETQYF. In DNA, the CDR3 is TGTGCCAGTAGTACGAAGGGGGCGCTGGGGTCAGAGACCCAGTACTTC.

The CDR3 here is CASKGQGKDQPQHF. The CDR3 bases are TGTGCCAGTAAGGGACAGGGGAAAGATCAGCCCCAGCATTTT. This rearrangement joins TRBV19 to TRBJ1-5; 10 positions match TRBD1. The CDR3 runs to 14 residues. In germline, CDR1 is LNHDA, CDR2 SQIVND (reference sequence). Losses at the gene ends were 7 bases for V and 5 bases for J; bases not matched to a gene: 5.

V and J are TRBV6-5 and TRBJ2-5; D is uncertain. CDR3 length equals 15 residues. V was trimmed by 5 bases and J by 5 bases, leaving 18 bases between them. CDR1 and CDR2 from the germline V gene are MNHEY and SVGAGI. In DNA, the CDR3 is TGTGCCAGCAGTCCGACATTTTTAAATGGGGAGACCCAGTACTTC. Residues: CASSPTFLNGETQYF.

The CDR3 DNA is TGTGCCAGCAGCTTAAACCGGTTTGAGGGCTCAACAAACTCCTACAATGAGCAGTTCTTC. Amino acid sequence: CASSLNRFEGSTNSYNEQFF. This chain connects TRBV7-3 to TRBJ2-1; possible D gene TRBD2, 5 bases. Germline loops: CDR1 SGHTA, CDR2 FQGTGA. The CDR3 runs to 20 residues. The V and J ends lost 1 base and 0 bases respectively, with 22 bases between them.

The CDR3 DNA sequence: TGTGCCAGCAGCCTTGGGGCAACAGCAAGAAATGAAAAACTGTTTTTT. Translated, it gives CASSLGATARNEKLFF. V is TRBV11-2 and J is TRBJ1-4; possible D gene TRBD1, 5 bases. Looked up from germline, CDR1 is SGHAT and CDR2 is FQNNGV. The CDR3 covers 16 residues. V was pared by 5 bases and J by 5 bases, with 18 bases between.

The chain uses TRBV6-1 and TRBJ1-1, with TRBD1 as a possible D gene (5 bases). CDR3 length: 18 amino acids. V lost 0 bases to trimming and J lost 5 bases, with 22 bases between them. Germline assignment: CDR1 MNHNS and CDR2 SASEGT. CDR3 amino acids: CASSEALFSDPRGTEAFF. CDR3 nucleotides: TGTGCCAGCAGTGAAGCGCTTTTCTCAGATCCCCGGGGGACTGAAGCTTTCTTT.

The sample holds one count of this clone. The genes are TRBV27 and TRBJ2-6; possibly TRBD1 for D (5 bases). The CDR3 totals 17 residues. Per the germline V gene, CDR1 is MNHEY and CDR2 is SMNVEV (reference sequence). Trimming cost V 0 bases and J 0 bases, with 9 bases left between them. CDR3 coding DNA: TGTGCCAGCAGTTTATCGGACACCTACTCTGGGGCCAACGTCCTGACTTTC. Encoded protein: CASSLSDTYSGANVLTF.

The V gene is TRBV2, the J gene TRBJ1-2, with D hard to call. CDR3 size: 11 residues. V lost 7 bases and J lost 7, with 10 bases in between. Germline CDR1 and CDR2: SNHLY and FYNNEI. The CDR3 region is CASTLTRGYTF. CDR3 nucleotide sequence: TGTGCCAGCACCCTAACGCGTGGCTACACCTTC.

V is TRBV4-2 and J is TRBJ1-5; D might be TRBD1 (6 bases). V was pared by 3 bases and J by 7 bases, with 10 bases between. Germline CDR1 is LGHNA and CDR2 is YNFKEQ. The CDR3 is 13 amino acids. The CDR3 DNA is TGTGCCAGCAGCCAGGGGGCAGGGCAGCCCCAGCATTTT. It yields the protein CASSQGAGQPQHF.

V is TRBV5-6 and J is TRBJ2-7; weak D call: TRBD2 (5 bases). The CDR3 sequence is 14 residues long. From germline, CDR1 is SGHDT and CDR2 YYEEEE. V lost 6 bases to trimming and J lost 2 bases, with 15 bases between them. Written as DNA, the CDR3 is TGTGCCAGCACCAGCCGGGCTAGCACCTACGAGCAGTACTTC. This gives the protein CASTSRASTYEQYF. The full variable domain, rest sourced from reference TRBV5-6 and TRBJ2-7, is DAGVTQSPTHLIKTRGQQVTLRCSPKSGHDTVSWYQQALGQGPQFIFQYYEEEERQRGNFPDRFSGHQFPNYSSELNVNALLLGDSALYLCASTSRASTYEQYFGPGTRLTVT.

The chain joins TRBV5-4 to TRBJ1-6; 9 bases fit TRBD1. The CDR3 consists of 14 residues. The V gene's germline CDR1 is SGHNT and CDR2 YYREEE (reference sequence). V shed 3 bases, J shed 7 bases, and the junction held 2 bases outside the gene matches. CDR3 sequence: CASSSGQGNSPLHF. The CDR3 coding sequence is TGTGCCAGCAGCTCTGGACAGGGGAATTCACCCCTCCACTTT. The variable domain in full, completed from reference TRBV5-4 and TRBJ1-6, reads ETGVTQSPTHLIKTRGQQVTLRCSSQSGHNTVSWYQQALGQGPQFIFQYYREEENGRGNFPPRFSGLQFPNYSSELNVNALELDDSALYLCASSSGQGNSPLHFGNGTRLTVT.

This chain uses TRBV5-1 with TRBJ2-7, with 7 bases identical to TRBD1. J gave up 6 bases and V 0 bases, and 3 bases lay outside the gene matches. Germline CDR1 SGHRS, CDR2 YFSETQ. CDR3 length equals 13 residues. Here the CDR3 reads CASSLDTGAEQYF. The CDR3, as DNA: TGCGCCAGCAGCTTGGACACAGGGGCCGAGCAGTACTTC. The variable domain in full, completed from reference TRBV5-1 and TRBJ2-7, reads KAGVTQTPRYLIKTRGQQVTLSCSPISGHRSVSWYQQTPGQGLQFLFEYFSETQRNKGNFPGRFSGRQFSNSRSEMNVSTLELGDSALYLCASSLDTGAEQYFGPGTRLTVT.

As DNA, the CDR3 is TGTGCCACCGAGGGACAGGACATAGGGTGGCAGTTCTTC. Amino acids: CATEGQDIGWQFF. The genes are TRBV2 and TRBJ2-1, with TRBD1 identical over 8 bases. CDR3 length: 13 residues. The trim removed 10 bases at V and 12 bases at J, leaving 14 bases unmatched. Germline CDR1 is SNHLY and CDR2 is FYNNEI. Full variable domain (outside the CDR3, taken from reference TRBV2 and TRBJ2-1): EPEVTQTPSHQVTQMGQEVILRCVPISNHLYFYWYRQILGQKVEFLVSFYNNEISEKSEIFDDQFSVERPDGSNFTLKIRSTKLEDSAMYFCATEGQDIGWQFFGPGTRLTVL.

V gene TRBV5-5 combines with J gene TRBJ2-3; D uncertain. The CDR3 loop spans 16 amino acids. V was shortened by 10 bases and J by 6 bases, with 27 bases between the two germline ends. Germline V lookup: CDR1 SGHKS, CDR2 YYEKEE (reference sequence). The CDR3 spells CAGSASGSSTPDTQYF. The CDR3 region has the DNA TGTGCCGGCTCTGCATCGGGTTCAAGTACTCCGGATACGCAGTATTTT.